This T cell receptor (beta chain) was found in a study of regulatory T cells in long-lasting Graves disease. Overall study results and limits: The work looked only at peripheral blood and did not look at thyroid tissue.

V was trimmed by 0 bases and J by 3 bases, leaving 12 bases between them. Germline V gives CDR1 SGHDT, CDR2 YYEEEE. This CDR3 spans 15 amino acids. In building TCR beta libraries, iRepertoire HTBI primers were used together with Arm-PCR of CDR3 regions. TCRdb analysed the multiplex PCR reads with MiXCR anew, one entry per CDR3 protein. The data show 650,000 to 850,000 distinct CDR3 sequences, 25% to 35% seen once. The sample's time point: persistent/refractory GD, antithyroid drugs over 5 years with positive TRAb. TCR sequences were obtained from RNA taken from PBMCs. This clonotype has a handful of counts. Its target is unknown.

The receptor's source is a female donor with Graves disease. The rearrangement joins TRBV5-6 to TRBJ2-5; D remains ambiguous. Sequences were derived from peripheral blood mononuclear cells (PBMCs), sampled when the disease was refractory, from a patient treated with antithyroid drugs. CDR3 sequence: CASSLVGRTEETQYF. DNA for the CDR3: TGTGCCAGCAGCTTGGTCGGAAGAACAGAAGAGACCCAGTACTTC.